Shown below are 32 T cell receptor beta chains from a single sample sequenced in a study of blood T cell repertoires in COVID-19. Clones were read by immunoSEQ multiplex PCR, and TCRdb kept only the in-frame ones, dropping some. The repertoire holds fewer than 400,000 clones, about four fifths seen once, with 2.5% to 3% in the top ten. Sequencing was performed on peripheral blood. The receptors shown here come from a man aged 25 to 40 with active or convalescent COVID-19.

A note on this clone: A much larger clone differs from this one at a single base, so this may be a read error. Other DNA sequences within the sample encode an identical CDR3. In DNA form, the CDR3 reads TGTGCCAGTAGTATAGGTCAGAACAATGAGCAGTTCTTC. Translation: CASSIGQNNEQFF. The chain carries TRBV19 and TRBJ2-1; D ambiguous. V was shortened by 1 base and J by 5 bases, with 6 bases between the two germline ends. The CDR3 consists of 13 residues. Germline CDR1 LNHDA, CDR2 SQIVND (reference sequence).

This chain links TRBV25-1 with TRBJ2-5; tentatively, D is TRBD1 (5 bases). The CDR3 extends over 13 amino acids. The V and J ends lost 2 bases and 6 bases respectively, with 10 bases between them. Germline V CDR1 and CDR2: MGHDK, SYGVNS. CDR3 coding DNA: TGTGCCAGCAGTGAACAGGGCGAAAAGACCCAGTACTTC. This codes for CASSEQGEKTQYF.

CDR3 DNA sequence: TGTGCCAGCAGCTCGCTGGGCGCCCCAGGGGGTCAGTACTTC. This gives the protein CASSSLGAPGGQYF. The chain links TRBV7-9 to TRBJ2-4, with 7 bases aligning to TRBD1. Germline V gives CDR1 SEHNR, CDR2 FQNEAQ (reference sequence). This CDR3 has 14 amino acids. With V trimmed by 4 bases and J by 12 bases, 12 bases remained unmatched.

This clone has just one count. The chain links TRBV3-1 (or the pseudogene TRBV3-2) to TRBJ2-7; 8 bases are shared with TRBD2. The V gene end was trimmed by 1 base and the J gene end by 5 bases; junction bases not matched to a gene: 7. CDR3 size: 15 residues. The germline V gene has CDR1 LGHDT and CDR2 YNNKEL (reference sequence). This CDR3 is CASSQGAGAAHEQYF. Here the CDR3 DNA reads TGTGCCAGCAGCCAAGGAGCGGGAGCGGCCCACGAGCAGTACTTC.

V is TRBV5-1 and J is TRBJ2-1; 14 positions match TRBD2. After removal of 3 bases from V and 8 bases from J, the junction contained 7 bases not matched to a gene. Germline lookup yields CDR1 SGHRS and CDR2 YFSETQ. This CDR3 has 16 residues. CDR3 amino acids: CASSSTGLAGGYEQFF. CDR3 nucleotide sequence: TGCGCCAGCAGCTCGACAGGACTAGCGGGAGGTTATGAGCAGTTCTTC.

A few counts support this clone. CDR3 amino acids: CASSRSPGLGSDEQFF. CDR3 bases: TGCGCCAGCAGCCGTAGTCCGGGACTAGGGAGCGATGAGCAGTTCTTC. The V and J genes are TRBV4-1 and TRBJ2-1; 8 bases map to TRBD2. V shed 4 bases, J shed 8 bases, and the junction held 13 bases outside the gene matches. Germline CDR1 and CDR2: MGHRA and YSYEKL. The CDR3 totals 16 residues.

This chain links TRBV19 with TRBJ1-2; D might be TRBD1 (5 bases). The length of the CDR3 is 14 residues. V was pared by 3 bases and J by 0 bases, with 8 bases between. Germline V gives CDR1 LNHDA, CDR2 SQIVND (reference sequence). The CDR3 spells CASSMTATNYGYTF. CDR3 bases: TGTGCCAGTAGTATGACAGCTACTAACTATGGCTACACCTTC.

This clone was seen more than once but under ten times. V is TRBV2 and J is TRBJ2-3; 11 nucleotides match TRBD2. The CDR3 totals 15 residues. J lost 2 bases, V lost 6 bases, and 4 bases had no gene match. Germline V lookup: CDR1 SNHLY, CDR2 FYNNEI. CDR3 loop: CASRGLAASTDTQYF. The CDR3 region has the DNA TGTGCCAGCAGGGGACTAGCGGCCTCCACAGATACGCAGTATTTT. Based on the CDR3 plus reference TRBV2 and TRBJ2-3, the full variable domain is EPEVTQTPSHQVTQMGQEVILRCVPISNHLYFYWYRQILGQKVEFLVSFYNNEISEKSEIFDDQFSVERPDGSNFTLKIRSTKLEDSAMYFCASRGLAASTDTQYFGPGTRLTVL.

The table lists this clone with a count of one. The chain is built from TRBV5-5 and TRBJ1-1, with D tentatively TRBD1 (5 bases). This CDR3 has 14 amino acids. Trimming left V 6 bases short and J 0 bases short, with 12 bases between. CDR1 is SGHKS and CDR2 is YYEKEE in the germline V gene (reference sequence). The CDR3 DNA is TGTGCCAGCATAAGGGGTTGGATGAACACTGAAGCTTTCTTT. Translating it yields CASIRGWMNTEAFF.

This chain uses TRBV2 with TRBJ1-1, with 9 nucleotides matching TRBD1. The CDR3 extends over 13 amino acids. Germline V CDR1 and CDR2: SNHLY, FYNNEI. V lost 9 bases, J lost 5 bases, and 7 bases stayed unmatched. CDR3 DNA sequence: TGTGCCAGTCAAACCGGACAGGGGACTGAAGCTTTCTTT. This sequence encodes CASQTGQGTEAFF.

The chain uses TRBV12-3 or TRBV12-4 and TRBJ1-6; D is unclear. V lost 3 bases and J 9 bases, leaving 6 bases between the germline ends. The CDR3 is 12 amino acids. The CDR3 DNA sequence: TGTGCCAGCAGTTTGCGCGTTTCACCCCTCCACTTT. Its translation is CASSLRVSPLHF.

The DNA of the CDR3 is TGTGCCAGCAGTTACTCGCTGGACAGCGGGGGCGGCTACACCTTC. It codes for CASSYSLDSGGGYTF. This rearrangement joins TRBV6-5 to TRBJ1-2; D possibly corresponds to TRBD1 (6 bases). V was trimmed by 0 bases and J by 8 bases, leaving 16 bases between them. Per the germline V gene, CDR1 is MNHEY and CDR2 is SVGAGI. The CDR3 totals 15 residues.

This chain joins TRBV5-1 and TRBJ1-6, with D perhaps TRBD1 (6 bases). CDR3 length: 16 amino acids. Germline CDR1 and CDR2: SGHRS and YFSETQ. The V and J ends lost 0 bases and 5 bases respectively, with 12 bases between them. The DNA for the CDR3 is TGCGCCAGCAGCTTGGCCGGGACATTCCATAATTCACCCCTCCACTTT. This encodes CASSLAGTFHNSPLHF.

This clone was seen only a few times. The chain is built from TRBV7-2 and TRBJ2-5, with D perhaps TRBD1 (5 bases). The V gene's germline CDR1 is SGHTA and CDR2 FQGNSA. V was clipped by 1 base and J by 1 base, with 7 bases between them. The CDR3 runs 14 residues. In DNA form, the CDR3 reads TGTGCCAGCAGCTTAGACAGGATCCAAGAGACCCAGTACTTC. Translation: CASSLDRIQETQYF.

The V gene is TRBV7-6, the J gene TRBJ1-1; a weak D match, TRBD1 (6 bases). This CDR3 has 14 residues. Trimming took 5 bases from V and 5 from J, leaving 15 bases between them. From germline, CDR1 is SGHVS and CDR2 FNYEAQ. Here the CDR3 DNA reads TGTGCCAGCAGCCAGCCCGGCAGGGGTACTGAAGCTTTCTTT. It codes for CASSQPGRGTEAFF.

This chain uses TRBV6-5 with TRBJ1-3; tentatively, D is TRBD1 (6 bases). V was clipped by 5 bases and J by 1 base, with 12 bases between them. Germline loops: CDR1 MNHEY, CDR2 SVGAGI. The CDR3 length is 15 residues. CDR3 in amino acids: CASSTTGLSGNTIYF. CDR3 sequence (DNA): TGTGCCAGCAGTACAACAGGGTTATCTGGAAACACCATATATTTT.

This clone was seen once. J is TRBJ2-7 and V is TRBV21-1; TRBD1 reflects the table's D call only, with no check against the DNA. TRBV21-1 is noted as a pseudogene. The CDR3 is made up of 13 amino acids. CDR3 bases: TGTGCCAGCATCCCGGGACAGGGTAACGAGCAGTACTTC. It yields the protein CASIPGQGNEQYF.

This chain uses TRBV27 with TRBJ2-7; 9 bases agree with TRBD1. The V segment lost 9 bases and the J segment 0 bases; nucleotides outside the gene matches: 9. There are 15 residues in the CDR3. Germline V gives CDR1 MNHEY, CDR2 SMNVEV (reference sequence). This CDR3 reads CARGRGTGSSYEQYF. The CDR3 region has the DNA TGTGCCAGGGGCCGGGGGACAGGGAGCTCCTACGAGCAGTACTTC.

The rearrangement joins TRBV9 to TRBJ2-3; perhaps TRBD2 as D (7 bases). V was trimmed by 7 bases and J by 2 bases, leaving 14 bases between them. The length of the CDR3 is 14 residues. The V gene's germline CDR1 is SGDLS and CDR2 YYNGEE. Here the CDR3 reads CASAIGGLTDTQYF. In DNA form, the CDR3 reads TGTGCCAGCGCAATCGGGGGGCTCACAGATACGCAGTATTTT.

The genes are TRBV9 and TRBJ1-1, with D possibly being TRBD1 (5 bases). The germline gives CDR1 SGDLS, CDR2 YYNGEE. This CDR3 contains 16 residues. V was cut by 0 bases and J by 3 bases, with 15 bases left in between. Here the CDR3 reads CASSVEGTRGDTEAFF. The DNA for the CDR3 is TGTGCCAGCAGCGTAGAGGGGACTCGGGGGGACACTGAAGCTTTCTTT.

The chain has TRBV30 and TRBJ1-5, with unresolved D. This CDR3 contains 12 residues. V was shortened by 3 bases and J by 0 bases, with 3 bases between the two germline ends. Germline lookup yields CDR1 GTSNPN and CDR2 SVGIG (reference sequence). CDR3 nucleotide sequence: TGTGCCTGGAGCTATAGCAATCAGCCCCAGCATTTT. It codes for CAWSYSNQPQHF.

This chain links TRBV28 with TRBJ1-6, with D maybe TRBD1 (6 bases). V lost 3 bases to trimming and J lost 5 bases, with 14 bases between them. Germline V gene sequence: CDR1 MDHEN, CDR2 SYDVKM. The CDR3 spans 16 residues. This CDR3 reads CASSFDQGHHNSPLHF. The CDR3 DNA follows: TGTGCCAGCAGTTTCGATCAGGGGCATCATAATTCACCCCTCCACTTT. Variable domain in full (rest from reference TRBV28 and TRBJ1-6): DVKVTQSSRYLVKRTGEKVFLECVQDMDHENMFWYRQDPGLGLRLIYFSYDVKMKEKGDIPEGYSVSREKKERFSLILESASTNQTSMYLCASSFDQGHHNSPLHFGNGTRLTVT.

The chain has TRBV9 and TRBJ1-6; D uncertain. V was clipped by 0 bases and J by 7 bases, with 8 bases between them. The CDR3 has 14 residues. Germline CDR1 is SGDLS and CDR2 is YYNGEE. The CDR3 region has the DNA TGTGCCAGCAGCGTAGGCTGGCAGAATTCACCCCTCCACTTT. Its protein is CASSVGWQNSPLHF. The full variable domain, rest sourced from reference TRBV9 and TRBJ1-6, is DSGVTQTPKHLITATGQRVTLRCSPRSGDLSVYWYQQSLDQGLQFLIQYYNGEERAKGNILERFSAQQFPDLHSELNLSSLELGDSALYFCASSVGWQNSPLHFGNGTRLTVT.

Here the CDR3 DNA reads TGTGCCAGCAGTTACTCGCGCACAGGGAGTTCACCCCTCCACTTT. Translated: CASSYSRTGSSPLHF. The rearrangement joins TRBV6-5 to TRBJ1-6; a possible D gene is TRBD1 (6 bases). Germline lookup yields CDR1 MNHEY and CDR2 SVGAGI. Trimming stripped 0 bases from V and 9 bases from J, with 12 bases between. CDR3 length: 15 residues.

The chain couples TRBV4-2 to TRBJ2-2; weak D call: TRBD2 (6 bases). The CDR3 length is 17 residues. V was cut by 0 bases and J by 2 bases, with 13 bases left in between. Germline CDR1 LGHNA, CDR2 YNFKEQ. The CDR3 DNA sequence: TGTGCCAGCAGCCAAGATGGGGGGTGGATTAACACCGGGGAGCTGTTTTTT. The encoded protein is CASSQDGGWINTGELFF.

The chain combines TRBV18 with TRBJ2-2; 8 positions agree with TRBD2. The V and J ends lost 2 bases and 4 bases, in that order; junction bases with no gene match: 9. Germline assignment: CDR1 KGHSH and CDR2 LQKENI. This CDR3 is built from 17 residues. CDR3 nucleotides: TGTGCCAGCTCACCAACTTCGGGAGGGCTTGGCACCGGGGAGCTGTTTTTT. Encoded protein: CASSPTSGGLGTGELFF.

This chain joins TRBV27 and TRBJ2-3; the D gene is possibly TRBD2 (5 bases). V was clipped by 3 bases and J by 2 bases, with 15 bases between them. Germline V gene data show CDR1 as MNHEY and CDR2 as SMNVEV (reference sequence). This CDR3 is 16 amino acids long. CDR3 coding DNA: TGTGCCAGCAGTTTTGGGATTAGCGCAATCACAGATACGCAGTATTTT. The encoded protein is CASSFGISAITDTQYF.

The V call is TRBV11-2, the J call TRBJ2-1; tentative D call: TRBD1 (6 bases). V shed 5 bases and J shed 8 bases, with 16 bases lying between them. The CDR3 contains 14 residues. From germline, CDR1 is SGHAT and CDR2 FQNNGV. The CDR3 is CASSAWTDQDEQFF. CDR3 nucleotides: TGTGCCAGCAGCGCTTGGACAGACCAGGATGAGCAGTTCTTC.

The genes are TRBV12-5 and TRBJ2-2; TRBD1 is a possible D gene (5 bases). The CDR3 runs 14 residues. Trimming removed 5 bases at V and 3 bases at J, with 10 bases between. Germline CDR1 and CDR2: LGHNT and FRNRAP. The CDR3 region has the DNA TGTGCTAGTGGTATTCCAGGGTACACCGGGGAGCTGTTTTTT. Protein product: CASGIPGYTGELFF.

V and J are TRBV29-1 and TRBJ1-2, with D uncertain. Trimming left V 7 bases short and J 7 bases short, with 10 bases between. This CDR3 has 10 amino acids. Germline values: CDR1 SQVTM, CDR2 ANQGSEA. The DNA of the CDR3 is TGCAGCGCGTACTCGGGTGGCTACACCTTC. As protein: CSAYSGGYTF. Complete variable domain (other parts from reference TRBV29-1 and TRBJ1-2): SAVISQKPSRDICQRGTSLTIQCQVDSQVTMMFWYRQQPGQSLTLIATANQGSEATYESGFVIDKFPISRPNLTFSTLTVSNMSPEDSSIYLCSAYSGGYTFGSGTRLTVV.

The V call is TRBV6-2 or TRBV6-3, the J call TRBJ1-1; TRBD1 matches 8 bases. The CDR3 totals 16 residues. With 0 bases clipped from V and 2 bases from J, the junction kept 5 bases outside the gene matches. Germline CDR1 is MNHEY and CDR2 is SVGEGT. CDR3 bases: TGTGCCAGCAGTTACTCACTAGGACAGGGTAACACTGAAGCTTTCTTT. It is translated as CASSYSLGQGNTEAFF.

As to this clone: Distinct nucleotide sequences in the sample also encode this CDR3. This sequence joins TRBV5-1 and TRBJ1-5; D gene ambiguous. Trimming pared 5 bases from V and 2 bases from J, leaving 11 bases between. This CDR3 is built from 14 residues. Germline CDR1 reads SGHRS; CDR2 reads YFSETQ. The CDR3, as DNA: TGCGCCAGCAGTTTCAGCGGGGGCAATCAGCCCCAGCATTTT. Translated, it gives CASSFSGGNQPQHF. Combining the CDR3 with reference TRBV5-1 and TRBJ1-5 gives the whole variable domain KAGVTQTPRYLIKTRGQQVTLSCSPISGHRSVSWYQQTPGQGLQFLFEYFSETQRNKGNFPGRFSGRQFSNSRSEMNVSTLELGDSALYLCASSFSGGNQPQHFGDGTRLSIL.